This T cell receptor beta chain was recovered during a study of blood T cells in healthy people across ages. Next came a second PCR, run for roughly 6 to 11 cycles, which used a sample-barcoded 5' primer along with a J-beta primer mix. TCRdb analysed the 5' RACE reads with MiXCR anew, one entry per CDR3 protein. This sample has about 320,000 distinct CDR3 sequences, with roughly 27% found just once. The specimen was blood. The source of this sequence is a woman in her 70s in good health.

CDR3 nucleotides: TGTGCCAGCAGCTTAACCGGGACAGTATACAATGAGCAGTTCTTC. As protein: CASSLTGTVYNEQFF. The V and J genes are TRBV7-8 and TRBJ2-1; 7 nucleotides align to TRBD1. J lost 4 bases, V lost 2 bases, and 5 bases had no gene match. The CDR3 is made up of 15 amino acids. Germline loops: CDR1 SGHVS, CDR2 FQNEAQ. The full variable domain, rest sourced from reference TRBV7-8 and TRBJ2-1, is GAGVSQSPRYKVAKRGQDVALRCDPISGHVSLFWYQQALGQGPEFLTYFQNEAQLDKSGLPSDRFFAERPEGSVSTLKIQRTQQEDSAVYLCASSLTGTVYNEQFFGPGTRLTVL.